Shown below are 27 T cell receptor beta chains from a single sample sequenced in a study of blood T cell repertoires in COVID-19. The data were produced by immunoSEQ multiplex PCR, yet TCRdb's version contains in-frame clones alone and is incomplete. In the table there are over 200,000 clones, 88% of which are singletons. Sequenced sample: peripheral blood. All receptors come from a woman aged 35 to 49 who had recovered from COVID-19.

The chain employs TRBV3-1 (or the pseudogene TRBV3-2) and TRBJ2-1; tentatively, D is TRBD2 (5 bases). Germline CDR1 is LGHDT and CDR2 is YNNKEL (reference sequence). CDR3 length equals 17 residues. The V end lost 0 bases, the J end lost 8 bases, and 20 bases lay between the germline ends. The CDR3 region has the DNA TGTGCCAGCAGCCAAGATCGGTCGCGGGTGCCGGTGGATGAGCAGTTCTTC. Translation gives CASSQDRSRVPVDEQFF.

The chain carries TRBV18 and TRBJ1-3, with D unresolved. Trimming left V 3 bases short and J 8 bases short, with 5 bases between. The CDR3 is 11 amino acids. Germline-derived CDR1 and CDR2 are KGHSH and LQKENI. CDR3 DNA: TGTGCCAGCTCACCCACGGACACCATATATTTT. The encoded protein is CASSPTDTIYF.

The chain carries TRBV6-2 or TRBV6-3 and TRBJ2-7; perhaps TRBD1 as D (6 bases). Germline-derived CDR1 and CDR2 are MNHEY and SVGEGT. The germline V and J ends were trimmed by 4 bases and 4 bases, with 11 bases remaining between them. CDR3 length: 13 residues. The CDR3 DNA reads TGTGCCAGCAGTTCCCGCGACAGGTACGAGCAGTACGTC. Translation: CASSSRDRYEQYV.

V gene TRBV5-1 combines with J gene TRBJ2-5; TRBD2 aligns across 7 bases. This CDR3 is 15 amino acids long. Looked up from germline, CDR1 is SGHRS and CDR2 is YFSETQ. V lost 4 bases and J lost 1; bases outside the gene matches: 7. This CDR3 is CASSPTSAPQETQYF. The CDR3 DNA reads TGCGCCAGCAGCCCTACTAGCGCCCCCCAAGAGACCCAGTACTTC.

The chain is built from TRBV11-2 and TRBJ1-2; 7 positions match TRBD1. This CDR3 contains 14 residues. The V segment lost 3 bases and the J segment 3 bases; nucleotides outside the gene matches: 4. Germline V gives CDR1 SGHAT, CDR2 FQNNGV. The CDR3 sequence is CASSLAGTDYGYTF. The CDR3 bases are TGTGCCAGCAGCTTGGCCGGGACAGACTATGGCTACACCTTC.

This clone is a singleton in its sample. This chain connects TRBV24-1 to TRBJ1-5; 8 bases are shared with TRBD1. CDR1 and CDR2 from the germline V gene are KGHDR and SFDVKD. V dropped 3 bases and J dropped 6; count of bases not matched to a gene: 6. The length of the CDR3 is 15 residues. The CDR3 region is CATSDNDRGGQPQHF. The CDR3 DNA reads TGTGCCACCAGTGATAACGACAGGGGAGGTCAGCCCCAGCATTTT.

The gene calls are TRBV27 and TRBJ2-1; 10 bases map to TRBD2. The CDR3 runs to 19 residues. After removal of 2 bases from V and 4 bases from J, the junction contained 14 bases not matched to a gene. Germline values: CDR1 MNHEY, CDR2 SMNVEV (reference sequence). CDR3 nucleotide sequence: TGTGCCAGCAGTTTAGTTACTAGCGGGATTCCCGTAGTGTACAATGAGCAGTTCTTC. Translation gives CASSLVTSGIPVVYNEQFF.

The V call is TRBV5-1, the J call TRBJ2-1, with 11 bases fitting TRBD2. This CDR3 region has 15 residues. The V segment lost 1 base and the J segment 8 bases; nucleotides outside the gene matches: 5. Germline CDR1 is SGHRS and CDR2 is YFSETQ. CDR3 sequence: CASSLWGTSGDEQFF. The CDR3 nucleotides read TGCGCCAGCAGCTTGTGGGGGACTAGCGGCGATGAGCAGTTCTTC. The full variable domain, rest sourced from reference TRBV5-1 and TRBJ2-1, is KAGVTQTPRYLIKTRGQQVTLSCSPISGHRSVSWYQQTPGQGLQFLFEYFSETQRNKGNFPGRFSGRQFSNSRSEMNVSTLELGDSALYLCASSLWGTSGDEQFFGPGTRLTVL.

The chain carries TRBV10-3 and TRBJ2-5; TRBD2 agrees at 14 bases. Germline V lookup: CDR1 ENHRY, CDR2 SYGVKD. The V and J ends lost 5 bases and 5 bases, in that order; junction bases with no gene match: 4. The CDR3 length is 15 residues. CDR3 loop: CAISPRTSGRETQYF. The CDR3 DNA follows: TGTGCCATCAGTCCCAGGACTAGCGGGAGGGAGACCCAGTACTTC.

The V and J genes are TRBV11-3 and TRBJ1-5; 8 bases agree with TRBD1. Germline CDR1 is SGHNT and CDR2 is YENEEA. This CDR3 is 15 amino acids long. The V and J ends lost 4 bases and 6 bases, in that order; junction bases with no gene match: 8. CDR3 DNA sequence: TGTGCCAGCAGCTCGACAGGGGCGACGGGTCAGCCCCAGCATTTT. It specifies CASSSTGATGQPQHF.

The chain has TRBV3-1 (or the pseudogene TRBV3-2) and TRBJ1-6, with a possible D match to TRBD1 (5 bases). Germline V gives CDR1 LGHDT, CDR2 YNNKEL (reference sequence). V was pared by 4 bases and J by 6 bases, with 13 bases between. The CDR3 is 15 residues long. CDR3 in DNA: TGTGCCAGCAGCCCCCACGTCGGGGGTAATTCACCCCTCCACTTT. Protein product: CASSPHVGGNSPLHF.

The gene calls are TRBV19 and TRBJ2-1, with 10 bases lining up with TRBD2. J was trimmed by 2 bases and V by 8 bases; bases with no gene match: 9. This CDR3 region has 16 residues. Germline values: CDR1 LNHDA, CDR2 SQIVND (reference sequence). This CDR3 is CASGLAEGAPYNEQFF. CDR3 nucleotide sequence: TGTGCCAGTGGACTAGCGGAGGGGGCCCCCTACAATGAGCAGTTCTTC. The full variable domain, in which reference TRBV19 and TRBJ2-1 provide the parts outside the CDR3, is DGGITQSPKYLFRKEGQNVTLSCEQNLNHDAMYWYRQDPGQGLRLIYYSQIVNDFQKGDIAEGYSVSREKKESFPLTVTSAQKNPTAFYLCASGLAEGAPYNEQFFGPGTRLTVL.

V and J are TRBV11-2 and TRBJ1-1, with TRBD1 identical over 10 bases. The ends lost 5 bases at V and 1 base at J; junction bases unmatched: 4. This CDR3 is 15 amino acids long. Per the germline V gene, CDR1 is SGHAT and CDR2 is FQNNGV. CDR3 amino acids: CASSQTGGRNTEAFF. For the CDR3, the DNA is TGTGCCAGCAGCCAGACAGGGGGCCGGAACACTGAAGCTTTCTTT.

The chain carries TRBV4-2 and TRBJ2-7; maybe TRBD1 (5 bases). CDR1 is LGHNA, CDR2 YNFKEQ, per germline. This CDR3 is 14 amino acids long. V lost 0 bases and J lost 2, with 8 bases in between. This chain's CDR3 is CASSQDGAPYEQYF. For the CDR3, the DNA is TGTGCCAGCAGCCAAGATGGGGCCCCCTACGAGCAGTACTTC.

Written as DNA, the CDR3 is TGTGCCAGCGGGGGGAGGACTAGCGGCTCTGGGGCCAACGTCCTGACTTTC. This sequence encodes CASGGRTSGSGANVLTF. The rearrangement joins TRBV5-4 to TRBJ2-6, with TRBD2 identical over 10 bases. Germline values: CDR1 SGHNT, CDR2 YYREEE (reference sequence). This CDR3 spans 17 amino acids. V was pared by 7 bases and J by 0 bases, with 7 bases of the junction left unmatched.

V gene TRBV5-5 combines with J gene TRBJ2-5; 7 bases line up with TRBD1. CDR1 and CDR2 (germline): SGHKS, YYEKEE (reference sequence). This CDR3 is built from 13 residues. Trimming cost V 4 bases and J 5 bases; bases outside gene matches: 5. The CDR3: CASSGRTGETQYF. In nucleotides, the CDR3 is TGTGCCAGCAGCGGGCGGACAGGCGAGACCCAGTACTTC.

The chain is built from TRBV2 and TRBJ1-1; D unclear. Trimming pared 10 bases from V and 4 bases from J, leaving 10 bases between. The CDR3 totals 11 residues. CDR1 is SNHLY and CDR2 is FYNNEI in the germline V gene. The CDR3 DNA follows: TGTGCCACCCAATGGAGCACTGAAGCTTTCTTT. It yields the protein CATQWSTEAFF. The entire variable domain, with the rest obtained from reference TRBV2 and TRBJ1-1, is as follows: EPEVTQTPSHQVTQMGQEVILRCVPISNHLYFYWYRQILGQKVEFLVSFYNNEISEKSEIFDDQFSVERPDGSNFTLKIRSTKLEDSAMYFCATQWSTEAFFGQGTRLTVV.

This rearrangement joins TRBV27 to TRBJ1-4, with 10 bases lining up with TRBD1. J lost 6 bases, V lost 1 base, and 2 bases had no gene match. The CDR3 consists of 15 residues. Germline V CDR1 and CDR2: MNHEY, SMNVEV (reference sequence). The CDR3 coding sequence is TGTGCCAGCAGTTTATGGGGGACAGGGGATGAAAAACTGTTTTTT. It is translated as CASSLWGTGDEKLFF.

This sequence joins TRBV7-2 and TRBJ2-4, with a tentative D call TRBD1 (5 bases). There are 13 residues in the CDR3. The germline V and J ends were trimmed by 8 bases and 2 bases, with 10 bases remaining between them. CDR1 and CDR2 from the germline V gene are SGHTA and FQGNSA. CDR3 sequence reads: CASGWGPKNIQYF. The CDR3 DNA sequence: TGTGCCAGCGGGTGGGGCCCCAAAAACATTCAGTACTTC.

J is TRBJ2-5 and V is TRBV11-3, with TRBD2 matching 8 bases. Germline CDR1 SGHNT, CDR2 YENEEA. The trim removed 5 bases at V and 7 bases at J, leaving 6 bases unmatched. This CDR3 is 13 amino acids long. For the CDR3, the DNA is TGTGCCAGCAGCCCCCCGGGGGGGGTGACCCAGTACTTC. Protein sequence: CASSPPGGVTQYF.

The rearrangement joins TRBV2 to TRBJ2-3; TRBD2 might be the D (5 bases). Looked up from germline, CDR1 is SNHLY and CDR2 is FYNNEI. This CDR3 has 14 residues. Trimming removed 7 bases at V and 0 bases at J, with 11 bases between. The CDR3 loop reads CASTPRGSTDTQYF. CDR3 in DNA: TGTGCCAGCACCCCTCGCGGGAGCACAGATACGCAGTATTTT.

The CDR3 here is CASSQAGGPGTGELFF. The CDR3 DNA is TGCGCCAGCAGCCAAGCGGGAGGGCCGGGCACCGGGGAGCTGTTTTTT. The chain couples TRBV4-3 to TRBJ2-2, with 8 bases matching TRBD2. CDR1 is LGHNA, CDR2 YSLEER, per germline. The V gene end was trimmed by 1 base and the J gene end by 4 bases; junction bases not matched to a gene: 5. The CDR3 has 16 amino acids.

A note on this clone: The same CDR3 can be traced to other DNA sequences in this sample. The CDR3 reads CASSRTGGNQPQHF. For the CDR3, the DNA is TGTGCCAGCAGCAGGACAGGAGGCAATCAGCCCCAGCATTTT. The V call is TRBV6-5, the J call TRBJ1-5; 7 nucleotides line up with TRBD1. Germline loops: CDR1 MNHEY, CDR2 SVGAGI. Trimming took 6 bases from V and 2 from J; bases not matched to a gene: 4. The length of the CDR3 is 14 residues.

This clone has just one count. The V and J genes are TRBV12-5 and TRBJ2-5, with 7 bases identical to TRBD2. V lost 5 bases and J lost 0; bases outside the gene matches: 3. The CDR3 is 14 residues long. CDR1 and CDR2 (germline): LGHNT, FRNRAP. CDR3 in DNA: TGTGCTAGTGGTCCCGGGACTAACCAAGAGACCCAGTACTTC. It specifies CASGPGTNQETQYF. The full variable domain, rest sourced from reference TRBV12-5 and TRBJ2-5, is DARVTQTPRHKVTEMGQEVTMRCQPILGHNTVFWYRQTMMQGLELLAYFRNRAPLDDSGMPKDRFSAEMPDATLATLKIQPSEPRDSAVYFCASGPGTNQETQYFGPGTRLLVL.

The rearrangement links TRBV6-1 to TRBJ2-2; D perhaps matches TRBD2 (6 bases). V gave up 0 bases and J gave up 0 bases, with 11 bases separating them. The CDR3 loop spans 17 amino acids. Germline CDR1 reads MNHNS; CDR2 reads SASEGT. DNA for the CDR3: TGTGCCAGCAGTGAAGCCCCACTAGCCTCGAACACCGGGGAGCTGTTTTTT. As protein: CASSEAPLASNTGELFF.

The genes are TRBV5-8 and TRBJ1-1; D gene uncertain. CDR3 size: 13 residues. Trimming took 3 bases from V and 1 from J, leaving 7 bases between them. Germline loops: CDR1 SGHTS, CDR2 YDEGEE. The CDR3 protein is CASSYEQNTEAFF. The DNA for the CDR3 is TGTGCCAGCAGCTACGAACAGAACACTGAAGCTTTCTTT.

The chain combines TRBV18 with TRBJ2-2, with 11 bases matching TRBD2. Trimming took 6 bases from V and 4 from J; bases not matched to a gene: 7. Germline CDR1 reads KGHSH; CDR2 reads LQKENI. The CDR3 length is 16 residues. The CDR3 region has the DNA TGTGCCAGCTCTGGAGGACTAGCGGGTATCACCGGGGAGCTGTTTTTT. Amino acid sequence: CASSGGLAGITGELFF.